This T cell receptor beta chain derives from a study of blood T cell repertoires in COVID-19 (TCRdb year 2020). Regarding the complete study: The collaborator samples originated in the United States, Italy and Spain and spanned the acute and convalescent phases of COVID-19. A freely available public database, intended as a resource for researchers studying the immune response to SARS-CoV-2, is where the repertoires were released. Subjects who had been exposed to COVID-19, were actively infected with it, or had recovered from it provided the deeply sampled blood TCRbeta repertoires that made up the dataset. Samples were obtained from the ongoing ImmuneRACE study (first 160 participants) and from over a thousand subjects provided by 6 global collaborators. A de-identified subject ID, COVID-19 status, age in years and sex were almost always included in the sample metadata. Where HLA class I and class II types were available, the types were taken from metadata supplied by the sample provider, not from assay-based typing. The material from the prospective study consisted of cDNA or gDNA derived from T cells, B-cell-depleted T cells, or PBMCs. Overall results and qualifications from the work: Clinical and demographic metadata were provided uncurated, with the amount varying by source and participant.

In the prospective study, participants were about 18 to 100 years old, resided in under 30 geographic areas of the United States, and were enrolled through a virtual design. To assign participants to cohorts, the prospective study relied on clinical history that participants themselves reported in a screening survey and a study questionnaire. Recovered participants in ImmuneRACE Cohort 3 were defined by two consecutive negative NP/OP PCR tests, clearance by a healthcare professional, or resolution of symptoms. Each participant in the prospective study had whole blood, serum and a nasopharyngeal or oropharyngeal swab collected by mobile phlebotomists. Over an approximately 2-month period, participants in the prospective study had the option of providing additional blood draws and questionnaires. Prospective study blood samples were shipped either frozen or at room temperature before DNA extraction.

The germline V gene encodes CDR1 KGHSH and CDR2 LQKENI. Measured from the cysteine to the phenylalanine, the CDR3 is 17 residues long. The read is trimmed to its CDR3 DNA, 51 bases read in frame from base 1. The V end gives up 2 bases and the J end 3 bases, leaving 6 bases in the junction not matched to a gene. In the case of this clone: Its antigen has not been determined. Within one base of it there is no much larger clone, and no base qualities were kept.

TCRbeta CDR3 regions were amplified from genomic DNA using the immunoSEQ Assay, a bias-controlled multiplex PCR. From the authors' description of their analysis: Nucleated cell counts per sample were estimated from amplification of reference gene primers within the assay. Sequence reads were collapsed and filtered to measure the absolute abundance of every unique TCRbeta CDR3 rearrangement. For each sample, productive Simpson clonality was calculated as the square root of Simpson's diversity index across productive rearrangements. The immuneACCESS repertoire file appears here via TCRdb, limited to in-frame rearrangements. These files lack a portion of the clones; in checked studies, under half of the deficit traces to unresolved V genes, and the cause of the others is not known. V, J and clone size reflect that table, while D and trimming were determined from the DNA. For this sample the table gives some 180,000 clones, of which 85% were detected only once. The ten largest clones take up 5% to 7.5% of the sample.

The sequence came from a man aged 35 to 55 who had recovered from COVID-19. What was sequenced was PBMCs or T cells enriched from blood (not recorded which). This chain is built from TRBV18 and TRBJ1-4, and 10 junction bases match TRBD1. The CDR3: CASSPMTGGPSNEKLFF. The nucleotides are TGTGCCAGCTCACCAATGACAGGGGGCCCTTCTAATGAAAAACTGTTTTTT. Beyond the CDR3, the reference TRBV18 and TRBJ1-4 genes provide the residues; the full variable domain reads: NAGVMQNPRHLVRRRGQEARLRCSPMKGHSHVYWYRQLPEEGLKFMVYLQKENIIDESGMPKERFSAEFPKEGPSILRIQQVVRGDSAAYFCASSPMTGGPSNEKLFFGSGTQLSVL.